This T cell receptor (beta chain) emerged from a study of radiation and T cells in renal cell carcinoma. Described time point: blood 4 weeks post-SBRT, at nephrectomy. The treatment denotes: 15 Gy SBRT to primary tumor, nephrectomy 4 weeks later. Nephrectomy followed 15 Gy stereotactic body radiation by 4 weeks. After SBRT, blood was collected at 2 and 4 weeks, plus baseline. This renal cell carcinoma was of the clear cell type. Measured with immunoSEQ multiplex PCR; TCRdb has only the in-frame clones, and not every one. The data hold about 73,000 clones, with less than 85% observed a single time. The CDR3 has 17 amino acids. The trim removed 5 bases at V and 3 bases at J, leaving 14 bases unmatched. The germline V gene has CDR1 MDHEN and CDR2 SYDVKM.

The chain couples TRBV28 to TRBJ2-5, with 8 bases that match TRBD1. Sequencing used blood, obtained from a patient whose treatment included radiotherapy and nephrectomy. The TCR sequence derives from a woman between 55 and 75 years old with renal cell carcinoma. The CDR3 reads CASSQAWRTGREETQYF. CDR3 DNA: TGTGCCAGCAGTCAAGCCTGGCGGACAGGGCGGGAAGAGACCCAGTACTTC.